This T cell receptor beta chain appears in the sequencing data of a study of vaccination effects on CD4 cells after COVID-19. Repertoires were generated with immunoSEQ multiplex PCR, while TCRdb's copy carries only in-frame clones and drops some. The table records about 38,000 clones, around 67% of them present only once. Germline values: CDR1 SGDLS, CDR2 YYNGEE. This CDR3 has 17 amino acids. Trimming at V came to 4 bases and at J to 5 bases, leaving 11 bases not matched to a gene. The study, taken as a whole, reports: The study dataset contains few convalescent patients and includes no early post-infection timepoints. Among infection- and vaccine-induced clones, marked clonal contraction occurred late after vaccination.

As concerns this clone: The antigen is unknown.

Antigen-specific CD4+ T cells were expanded (with viral peptide pools) by the ViraFEST assay ahead of sequencing. Investigators separated out CD4+ T cells once about eleven days of culture had passed. Vaccine recipients lacked prior SARS-CoV-2 infection and had negative nucleocapsid antibodies. In culture with 10 IU/ml IL-2 and approximately 9.1 ug/ml peptides, PBMC were grown at roughly 2 million per well. The sequence derives from a human donor who received a COVID-19 vaccine. The sample here was CD4+ T cells from PBMCs cultured with SARS-CoV-2 spike peptides, taken before COVID-19 vaccination. V and J are TRBV9 and TRBJ2-5; the match to TRBD2 covers 13 bases. The CDR3 spells CASSSPPGLAGWETQYF. The CDR3 DNA is TGTGCCAGCAGCTCACCCCCGGGACTAGCGGGGTGGGAGACCCAGTACTTC.